This TCR beta chain derives from a study of cytomegalovirus exposure and HLA in healthy donors. On the study more broadly: Caucasian-associated ancestry cluster membership applied to about 80% of 398 genotyped donors. Study outcomes and limitations: As was reported, the HLA-A and HLA-B alleles of most subjects were accurately predicted from TCR beta sequences.

This CDR3 has 15 residues. Trimming took 5 bases from V and 2 from J, leaving 15 bases between them. The germline V gene encodes CDR1 SGDLS and CDR2 YYNGEE. For this clone: What it binds is unknown.

PCR involved 60 Vbeta and 13 Jbeta primers. Per the original methods: Around 80 million unique TCR beta chains, roughly 11 million of them shared, were counted by a later analysis. The table came from immunoSEQ multiplex PCR; TCRdb's copy has only in-frame clones and leaves some out. V and J calls and clone size are given by that table; D and trimming were obtained from the DNA. The data contain 70,000 to 95,000 clones, approximately 80% of them seen just once; the ten biggest clones take up around 3.2%. This TCR was recovered from a man aged 50 to 60 in good health and CMV-seronegative. The rearrangement uses TRBV9 and TRBJ2-3; tentatively, D is TRBD2 (6 bases). The sample comprised PBMCs. The CDR3 region has the DNA TGTGCCAGCAGTGAGAGCCTAGCGTTCACAGATACGCAGTATTTT. It encodes CASSESLAFTDTQYF.